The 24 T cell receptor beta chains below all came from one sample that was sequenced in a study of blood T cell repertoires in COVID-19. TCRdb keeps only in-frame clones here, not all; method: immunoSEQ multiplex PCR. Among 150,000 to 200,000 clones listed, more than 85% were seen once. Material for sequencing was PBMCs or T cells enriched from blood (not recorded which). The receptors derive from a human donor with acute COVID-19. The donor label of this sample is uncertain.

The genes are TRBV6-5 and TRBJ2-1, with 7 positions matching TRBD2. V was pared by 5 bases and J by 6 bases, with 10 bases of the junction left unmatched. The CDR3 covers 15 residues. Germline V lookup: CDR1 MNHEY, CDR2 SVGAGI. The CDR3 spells CASSTTATGGNEQFF. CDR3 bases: TGTGCCAGCAGTACGACAGCAACGGGGGGCAATGAGCAGTTCTTC.

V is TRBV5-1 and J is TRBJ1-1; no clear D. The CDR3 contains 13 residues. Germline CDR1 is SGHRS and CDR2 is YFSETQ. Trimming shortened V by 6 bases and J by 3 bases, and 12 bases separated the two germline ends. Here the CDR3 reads CASKSTFDTEAFF. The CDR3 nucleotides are TGCGCCAGCAAATCGACTTTCGACACTGAAGCTTTCTTT.

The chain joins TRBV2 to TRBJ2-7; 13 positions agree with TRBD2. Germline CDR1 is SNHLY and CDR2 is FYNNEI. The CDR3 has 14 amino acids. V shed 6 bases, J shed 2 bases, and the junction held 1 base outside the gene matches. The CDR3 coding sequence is TGTGCCAGCAGAGGGACTAGCGGGGCCTACGAGCAGTACTTC. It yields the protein CASRGTSGAYEQYF.

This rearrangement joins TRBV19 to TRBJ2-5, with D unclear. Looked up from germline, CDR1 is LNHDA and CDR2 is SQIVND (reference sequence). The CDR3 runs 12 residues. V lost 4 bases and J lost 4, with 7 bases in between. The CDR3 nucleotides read TGTGCCAGTAGTACTCGCGGAGAGACCCAGTACTTC. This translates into CASSTRGETQYF.

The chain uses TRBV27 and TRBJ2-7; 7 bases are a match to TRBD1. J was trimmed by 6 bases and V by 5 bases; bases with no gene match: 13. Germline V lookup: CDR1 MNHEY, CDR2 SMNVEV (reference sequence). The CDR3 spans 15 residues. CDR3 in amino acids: CASSRTSQGWGEQYF. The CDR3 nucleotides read TGTGCCAGCAGTCGTACCTCACAGGGGTGGGGCGAGCAGTACTTC.

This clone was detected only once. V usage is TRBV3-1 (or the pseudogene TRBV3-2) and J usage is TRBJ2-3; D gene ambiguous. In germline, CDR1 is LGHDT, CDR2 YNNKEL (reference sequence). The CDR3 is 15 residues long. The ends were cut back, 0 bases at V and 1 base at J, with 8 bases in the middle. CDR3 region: CASSQDLTGTDTQYF. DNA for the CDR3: TGTGCCAGCAGCCAAGATCTAACGGGCACAGATACGCAGTATTTT.

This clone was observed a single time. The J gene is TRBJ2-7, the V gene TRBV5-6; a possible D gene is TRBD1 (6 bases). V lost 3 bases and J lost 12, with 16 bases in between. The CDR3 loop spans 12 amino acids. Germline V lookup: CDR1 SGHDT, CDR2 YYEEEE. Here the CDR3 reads CASSSDTGRRYF. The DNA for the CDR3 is TGTGCCAGCAGCTCCGATACAGGGAGAAGGTACTTC. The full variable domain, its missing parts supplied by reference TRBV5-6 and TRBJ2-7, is DAGVTQSPTHLIKTRGQQVTLRCSPKSGHDTVSWYQQALGQGPQFIFQYYEEEERQRGNFPDRFSGHQFPNYSSELNVNALLLGDSALYLCASSSDTGRRYFGPGTRLTVT.

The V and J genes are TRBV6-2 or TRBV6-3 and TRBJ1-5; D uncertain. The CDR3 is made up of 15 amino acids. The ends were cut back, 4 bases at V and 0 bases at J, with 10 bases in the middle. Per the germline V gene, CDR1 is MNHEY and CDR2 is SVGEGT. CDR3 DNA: TGTGCCAGCAGTTGGGGAGGACTTAGCAATCAGCCCCAGCATTTT. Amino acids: CASSWGGLSNQPQHF.

CDR3: CASSSGQGDTQPQHF. The CDR3 DNA reads as TGTGCCAGCAGCTCCGGACAGGGCGATACTCAGCCCCAGCATTTT. This chain uses TRBV5-5 with TRBJ1-5; TRBD1 aligns across 8 bases. CDR3 length: 15 amino acids. CDR1 is SGHKS, CDR2 YYEKEE, per germline (reference sequence). Trimming took 3 bases from V and 6 from J; bases not matched to a gene: 8.

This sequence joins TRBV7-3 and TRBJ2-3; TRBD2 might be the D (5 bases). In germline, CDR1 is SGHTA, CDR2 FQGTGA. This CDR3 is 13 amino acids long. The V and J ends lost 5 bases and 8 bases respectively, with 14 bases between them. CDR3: CASSAEERVTQYF. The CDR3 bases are TGTGCCAGCAGCGCGGAGGAACGGGTTACGCAGTATTTT.

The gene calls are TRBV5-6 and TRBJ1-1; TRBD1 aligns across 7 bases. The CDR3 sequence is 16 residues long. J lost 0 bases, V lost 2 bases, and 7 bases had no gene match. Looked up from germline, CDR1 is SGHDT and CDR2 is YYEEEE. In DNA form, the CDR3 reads TGTGCCAGCAGCTTTACAGGGGCTACCATGAACACTGAAGCTTTCTTT. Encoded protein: CASSFTGATMNTEAFF.

CDR3 region: CASSLDPFSRNTGELFF. In DNA form, the CDR3 reads TGCGCCAGCAGCTTGGACCCGTTCAGTCGAAACACCGGGGAGCTGTTTTTT. The chain has TRBV5-1 and TRBJ2-2; D remains ambiguous. The germline V and J ends were trimmed by 0 bases and 2 bases, with 14 bases remaining between them. The CDR3 totals 17 residues. The V gene's germline CDR1 is SGHRS and CDR2 YFSETQ.

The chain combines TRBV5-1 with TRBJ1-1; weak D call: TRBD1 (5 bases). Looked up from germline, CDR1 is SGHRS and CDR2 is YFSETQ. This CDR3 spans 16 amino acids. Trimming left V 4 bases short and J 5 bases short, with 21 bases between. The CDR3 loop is CASSAASGVGGTEAFF. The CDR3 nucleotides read TGCGCCAGCAGCGCCGCCTCTGGGGTGGGGGGAACTGAAGCTTTCTTT.

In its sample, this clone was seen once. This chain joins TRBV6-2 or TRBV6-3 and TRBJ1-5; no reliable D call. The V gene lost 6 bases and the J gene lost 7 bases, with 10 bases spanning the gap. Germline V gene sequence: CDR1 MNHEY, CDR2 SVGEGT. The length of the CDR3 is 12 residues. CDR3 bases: TGTGCCAGCAGCCCCCCATCCCAGCCCCAGCATTTT. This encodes CASSPPSQPQHF.

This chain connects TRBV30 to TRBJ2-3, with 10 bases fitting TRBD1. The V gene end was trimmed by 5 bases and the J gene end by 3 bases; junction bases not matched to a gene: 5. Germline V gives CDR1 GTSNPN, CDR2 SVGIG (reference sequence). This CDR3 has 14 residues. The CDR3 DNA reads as TGTGCCTGGCGCCGGGACAGGGGAACAGATACGCAGTATTTT. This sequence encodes CAWRRDRGTDTQYF. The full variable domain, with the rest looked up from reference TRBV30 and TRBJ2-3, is SQTIHQWPATLVQPVGSPLSLECTVEGTSNPNLYWYRQAAGRGLQLLFYSVGIGQISSEVPQNLSASRPQDRQFILSSKKLLLSDSGFYLCAWRRDRGTDTQYFGPGTRLTVL.

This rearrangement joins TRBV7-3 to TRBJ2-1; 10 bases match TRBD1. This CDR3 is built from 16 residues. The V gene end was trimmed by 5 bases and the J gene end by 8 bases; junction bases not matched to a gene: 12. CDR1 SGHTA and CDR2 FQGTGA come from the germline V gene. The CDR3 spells CASSTSPGQGFHEQFF. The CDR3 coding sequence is TGTGCCAGCAGCACCTCTCCGGGACAGGGGTTCCATGAGCAGTTCTTC. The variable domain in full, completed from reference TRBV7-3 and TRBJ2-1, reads GAGVSQTPSNKVTEKGKYVELRCDPISGHTALYWYRQSLGQGPEFLIYFQGTGAADDSGLPNDRFFAVRPEGSVSTLKIQRTERGDSAVYLCASSTSPGQGFHEQFFGPGTRLTVL.

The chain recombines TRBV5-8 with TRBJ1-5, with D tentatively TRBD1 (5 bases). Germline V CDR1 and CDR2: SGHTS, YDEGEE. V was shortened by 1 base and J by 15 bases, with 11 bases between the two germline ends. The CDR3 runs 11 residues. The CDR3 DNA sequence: TGTGCCAGCAGCTTGCAAGGGGATAGGCATTTT. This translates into CASSLQGDRHF.

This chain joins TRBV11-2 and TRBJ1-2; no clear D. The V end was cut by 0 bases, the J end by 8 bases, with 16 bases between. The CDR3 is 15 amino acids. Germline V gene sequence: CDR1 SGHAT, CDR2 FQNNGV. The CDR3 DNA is TGTGCCAGCAGCTTAGATAGTGAACCTATGCGGGGCTACACCTTC. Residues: CASSLDSEPMRGYTF.

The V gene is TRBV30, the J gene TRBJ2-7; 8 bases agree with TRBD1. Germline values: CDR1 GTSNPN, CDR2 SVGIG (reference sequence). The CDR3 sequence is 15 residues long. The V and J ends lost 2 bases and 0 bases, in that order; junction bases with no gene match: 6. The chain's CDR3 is CAWSIRTGGSYEQYF. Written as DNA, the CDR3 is TGTGCCTGGAGTATCCGAACAGGGGGCTCCTACGAGCAGTACTTC.

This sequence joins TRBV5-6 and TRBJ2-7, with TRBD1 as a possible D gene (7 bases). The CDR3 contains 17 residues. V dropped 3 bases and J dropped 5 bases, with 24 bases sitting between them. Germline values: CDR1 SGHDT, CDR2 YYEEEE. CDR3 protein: CASSSLLGPGGRNEQYF. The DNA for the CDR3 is TGTGCCAGCAGCTCCCTGTTGGGGCCAGGGGGGAGAAACGAGCAGTACTTC.

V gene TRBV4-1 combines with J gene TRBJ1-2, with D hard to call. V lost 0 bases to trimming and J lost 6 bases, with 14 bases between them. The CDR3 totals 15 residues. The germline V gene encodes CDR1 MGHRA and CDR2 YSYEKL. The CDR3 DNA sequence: TGCGCCAGCAGCCAAGAGTTTGCGGAGGCCAATGGCTACACCTTC. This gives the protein CASSQEFAEANGYTF.

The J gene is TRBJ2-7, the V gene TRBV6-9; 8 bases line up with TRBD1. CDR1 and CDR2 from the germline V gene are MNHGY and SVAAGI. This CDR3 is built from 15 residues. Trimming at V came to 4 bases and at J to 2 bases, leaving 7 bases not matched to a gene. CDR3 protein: CASSSDREVTYEQYF. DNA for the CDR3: TGTGCCAGCAGTTCGGACAGGGAAGTCACCTACGAGCAGTACTTC.

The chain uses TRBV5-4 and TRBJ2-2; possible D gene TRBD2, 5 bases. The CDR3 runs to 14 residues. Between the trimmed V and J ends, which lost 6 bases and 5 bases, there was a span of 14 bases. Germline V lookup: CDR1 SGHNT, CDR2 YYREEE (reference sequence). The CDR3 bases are TGTGCCAGCACGTCGGGGTCGAGGACCGGGGAGCTGTTTTTT. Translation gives CASTSGSRTGELFF.

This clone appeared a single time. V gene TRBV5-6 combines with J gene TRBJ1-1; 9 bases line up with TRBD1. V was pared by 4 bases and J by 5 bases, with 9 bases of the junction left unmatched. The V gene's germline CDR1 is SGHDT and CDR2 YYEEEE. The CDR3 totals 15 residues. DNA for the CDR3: TGTGCCAGCAGCCCCCGAGGGACAGGGAGGACTGAAGCTTTCTTT. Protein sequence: CASSPRGTGRTEAFF.